The rows below give T cell receptor beta chains drawn from one sample of a study of T cells after yellow fever vaccination. TCRdb itself ran the 5' RACE reads through MiXCR, one entry per CDR3 protein. Altogether over 250,000 distinct CDR3 sequences are present, over 4% being singletons, with the ten largest covering approximately 23%. Sequenced material: PBMCs, taken 5 days after the yellow fever booster vaccination. The receptors were sampled from a man between 18 and 35 years old who received the YFV17D yellow fever vaccine. CDR3s leave out the opening cysteine and the closing phenylalanine or tryptophan.

V	J	CDR3
TRBV6-5	TRBJ1-4	ASKGAATNEKLF
TRBV7-3	TRBJ2-1	ASSLMGQGAPNEQF
TRBV5-4	TRBJ2-3	ASSFDSGDTQY
TRBV7-9	TRBJ1-2	ASSDRDRVYGYT
TRBV28	TRBJ2-1	ASSRRGPNEQF
TRBV4-3	TRBJ2-3	ASGAGQALHDTQY
TRBV24-1	TRBJ2-7	ATSDSGTPYEQY
TRBV7-9	TRBJ1-1	ASSLAYRGETEAF
TRBV15	TRBJ2-2	ATRGGDTGELF
TRBV29-1	TRBJ1-2	SGIDRGYGYT
TRBV6-5	TRBJ2-6	ASSRSGVSGANVLT
TRBV4-1	TRBJ2-1	ASSQDVQGKQF
TRBV6-6	TRBJ1-6	ASSYSKQGSSYNSPLH
TRBV14	TRBJ2-3	ASSQDVLSTDTQY
TRBV7-2	TRBJ1-3	ANPGPGNTIY
TRBV20-1	TRBJ2-3	SARDHRGTDTQY
TRBV9	TRBJ2-3	ASSYRDHLDTQY
TRBV10-2	TRBJ2-1	ASSESGQVVEQF
TRBV6-2/TRBV6-3	TRBJ2-3	ASTWTGFTTDTQY
TRBV19	TRBJ2-3	ASSTGTGHTDTQY
TRBV6-1	TRBJ2-1	ASSDYRGGQF
TRBV5-6	TRBJ2-7	ASSWDRDSYEQY
TRBV7-7	TRBJ2-3	ASSLGPGDTQY
TRBV6-1	TRBJ1-2	ASSGYQTYTGDYGYT
TRBV19	TRBJ2-3	ASRGGPGEDTQY
TRBV5-6	TRBJ2-5	ASSWGSGDWGTQY
TRBV13	TRBJ1-1	ASSLGLSATEAF
TRBV5-6	TRBJ1-3	ASSSRGRGNTIY
TRBV29-1	TRBJ2-5	SATRGAQETQY
TRBV20-1	TRBJ2-2	SASLAGGPAGELF
TRBV7-2	TRBJ2-3	ASSSIDQDTQY
TRBV4-3	TRBJ1-1	ASSQVRGEQAF
TRBV20-1	TRBJ2-5	SATGLGETQY
TRBV24-1	TRBJ1-5	ATSDEGLQPQH
TRBV24-1	TRBJ1-1	ATSEQGAENTEAF
TRBV7-9	TRBJ2-7	ASSLFGGVAYEQY
TRBV7-2	TRBJ2-5	ASSRSVGAGETQY
TRBV20-1	TRBJ2-3	SARVLADTDTQY
TRBV27	TRBJ1-4	ASTSLGAFNEKLF
TRBV30	TRBJ2-3	AWSVVDTQY
TRBV7-2	TRBJ2-1	ASSLASGGRGEQF
TRBV5-1	TRBJ1-1	ASSLGAMNTEAF
TRBV6-2/TRBV6-3	TRBJ2-3	ASSYAFGVSGTDTQY
TRBV5-5	TRBJ2-2	ASSGSGGNTGELF
TRBV5-4	TRBJ2-7	ASSPSLGTVYEQY
TRBV7-2	TRBJ2-1	ASRSGGKDEQF
TRBV30	TRBJ1-2	AWSVAGNSNYGYT
TRBV4-3	TRBJ2-1	ASSQEGRVNEQF
TRBV20-1	TRBJ2-5	SASRQSAETQY
TRBV7-2	TRBJ2-1	ASSPMRLGGEQF
TRBV19	TRBJ1-2	ASSEQGFGGYT
TRBV5-1	TRBJ1-4	ASSLGGAATNEKLF
TRBV5-1	TRBJ2-1	ASSSVGGSTYYNEQF
TRBV11-2	TRBJ2-1	ASTPTSGGNEQF
TRBV7-9	TRBJ2-3	ASSLGAGQAGTDTQY